These T cell receptor beta chains were read from a single sample in a study of T cell changes during pregnancy in multiple sclerosis. Here immunoSEQ multiplex PCR was the method, and the copy in TCRdb shows in-frame clones only, minus some. The table has 15,000 to 20,000 clones, roughly 80% seen once. The material was CD8+ T cells from peripheral blood mononuclear cells, obtained in the third trimester of pregnancy. The receptors here all came from a female donor in good health, enrolled as a control in a pregnancy study. The CDR3 runs from the conserved cysteine through the conserved F or W. A D gene is named only where the DNA matches it firmly. Size tells how often a clone was seen (once, few, many) or the class of an expanded clone, and some rows leave it out.

abundance: -; d_gene: TRBD1; v_gene: TRBV5-1; j_gene: TRBJ2-7; CDR3nt: TGCGCCAGCAGCACCGGACAGGGGTACGACGAGCAGTACTTC; CDR3aa: CASSTGQGYDEQYF
abundance: -; d_gene: -; v_gene: TRBV4-1; j_gene: TRBJ2-7; CDR3nt: TGCGCCAGCAGCCTTTCGGGGACACCCTCTTACGAGCAGTACTTC; CDR3aa: CASSLSGTPSYEQYF
abundance: -; d_gene: -; v_gene: TRBV29-1; j_gene: TRBJ2-1; CDR3nt: TGCAGCGTTGAAGGTGGGGGGGCGATTGGGGCCGAGCAGTTCTTC; CDR3aa: CSVEGGGAIGAEQFF
abundance: -; d_gene: TRBD2; v_gene: TRBV6-5; j_gene: TRBJ2-7; CDR3nt: TGTGCCAGCAGCCGGGGGGGGGCCATCCCCGAGCAGTACTTC; CDR3aa: CASSRGGAIPEQYF
abundance: once; d_gene: TRBD1; v_gene: TRBV5-6; j_gene: TRBJ1-1; CDR3nt: TGTGCCAGCAGCTTGGGATCAGGGGGCGAGGACACTGAAGCTTTCTTT; CDR3aa: CASSLGSGGEDTEAFF
abundance: -; d_gene: TRBD1; v_gene: TRBV19; j_gene: TRBJ1-1; CDR3nt: TGTGCCAGTAGAACTTTCGGACAGGGGATAGAAGCTTTCTTT; CDR3aa: CASRTFGQGIEAFF
abundance: -; d_gene: -; v_gene: TRBV10-3; j_gene: TRBJ1-6; CDR3nt: TGTGCCATCAGTGACCTCGGTTCGGACACAAATTCACCCCTCCACTTT; CDR3aa: CAISDLGSDTNSPLHF
abundance: -; d_gene: -; v_gene: TRBV18; j_gene: TRBJ1-5; CDR3nt: TGTGCCAGCTCACCAGGTCCCGCAGGCACTAGCAATCAGCCCCAGCATTTT; CDR3aa: CASSPGPAGTSNQPQHF
abundance: -; d_gene: TRBD2; v_gene: TRBV19; j_gene: TRBJ2-2; CDR3nt: TGTGCCAGTAGTATAGATCGGTCTAGCGGAGTGGGGGAGCTGTTTTTT; CDR3aa: CASSIDRSSGVGELFF
abundance: -; d_gene: TRBD1; v_gene: TRBV6-5; j_gene: TRBJ1-5; CDR3nt: TGTGCCAGCAGTACCAGGGGGTATGGCCAGCCCCAGCATTTT; CDR3aa: CASSTRGYGQPQHF
abundance: -; d_gene: TRBD1; v_gene: TRBV6-1; j_gene: TRBJ2-7; CDR3nt: TGTGCCAGCAGTGATACAGGGGATCCCTTCTACGAGCAGTACTTC; CDR3aa: CASSDTGDPFYEQYF
abundance: -; d_gene: -; v_gene: TRBV6-5; j_gene: TRBJ2-3; CDR3nt: TGTGCCAGCAGTTTTGGGAGTCCAGATACGCAGTATTTT; CDR3aa: CASSFGSPDTQYF
abundance: -; d_gene: TRBD1; v_gene: TRBV7-2; j_gene: TRBJ1-4; CDR3nt: TGTGCCAGCAGCTACCGGGACAGCACTAATGAAAAACTGTTTTTT; CDR3aa: CASSYRDSTNEKLFF
abundance: few; d_gene: TRBD1; v_gene: TRBV13; j_gene: TRBJ2-5; CDR3nt: TGTGCCAGCAGCTCCACAGGGGCGCAAGAGACCCAGTACTTC; CDR3aa: CASSSTGAQETQYF
abundance: -; d_gene: -; v_gene: TRBV7-9; j_gene: TRBJ1-3; CDR3nt: TGTGCCAGCAGCTCCGTCAGTGGAAACACCATATATTTT; CDR3aa: CASSSVSGNTIYF
abundance: -; d_gene: TRBD2; v_gene: TRBV30; j_gene: TRBJ2-3; CDR3nt: TGTGCCTGGAGACGACTAGCGGGGGGGAGCTCTAGCACAGATACGCAGTATTTT; CDR3aa: CAWRRLAGGSSSTDTQYF
abundance: -; d_gene: TRBD1; v_gene: TRBV10-3; j_gene: TRBJ2-2; CDR3nt: TGTGCCATCAGTGAAGGTCGGGACAGGGAGAACACCGGGGAGCTGTTTTTT; CDR3aa: CAISEGRDRENTGELFF
abundance: -; d_gene: -; v_gene: TRBV13; j_gene: TRBJ2-7; CDR3nt: TGTGCCAGCAGCTCAGACGGGTCCGAGCAGTACTTC; CDR3aa: CASSSDGSEQYF
abundance: -; d_gene: TRBD2; v_gene: TRBV10-3; j_gene: TRBJ2-5; CDR3nt: TGTGCCATCAGTGAGGGACTAGCGGGAGTAGAGACCCAGTACTTC; CDR3aa: CAISEGLAGVETQYF
abundance: -; d_gene: -; v_gene: TRBV27; j_gene: TRBJ2-1; CDR3nt: TGTGCCAGCAGTCCGTCGGGGAGCTCCTACAATGAGCAGTTCTTC; CDR3aa: CASSPSGSSYNEQFF
abundance: once; d_gene: -; v_gene: TRBV9; j_gene: TRBJ2-5; CDR3nt: TGTGCCAGCAGCGTAGGGGGAGGCCTGGGAAAAGAGACCCAGTACTTC; CDR3aa: CASSVGGGLGKETQYF
abundance: -; d_gene: -; v_gene: TRBV7-8; j_gene: TRBJ2-7; CDR3nt: TGTGCCGAAAAACAAAAACCTGGGGCGGATGACAGGTCCTACGAGCAGTACTTC; CDR3aa: CAEKQKPGADDRSYEQYF
abundance: -; d_gene: TRBD2; v_gene: TRBV5-6; j_gene: TRBJ2-7; CDR3nt: TGTGCCAGCAGCTCGGGGGGGAGGCTCTACGAGCAGTACTTC; CDR3aa: CASSSGGRLYEQYF
abundance: -; d_gene: -; v_gene: TRBV2; j_gene: TRBJ2-1; CDR3nt: TGTGCCAGCAGTGACGGTACTTTCTACAATGAGCAGTTCTTC; CDR3aa: CASSDGTFYNEQFF
abundance: -; d_gene: TRBD2; v_gene: TRBV5-4; j_gene: TRBJ2-1; CDR3nt: TGTGCCACTACGCGTGGGGGGGGGTGGTATGAGCAGTTCTTC; CDR3aa: CATTRGGGWYEQFF
abundance: -; d_gene: -; v_gene: TRBV27; j_gene: TRBJ2-7; CDR3nt: TGTGCCAGCAGTTTGAAGCTACGCTACGAGCAGTACTTC; CDR3aa: CASSLKLRYEQYF
abundance: -; d_gene: TRBD1; v_gene: TRBV5-6; j_gene: TRBJ2-1; CDR3nt: TGTGCCAGCAGCTTTCAAGTTACAGGACAGGGACCCTACAATGAGCAGTTCTTC; CDR3aa: CASSFQVTGQGPYNEQFF
abundance: -; d_gene: TRBD1; v_gene: TRBV19; j_gene: TRBJ1-1; CDR3nt: TGTGCCAGTAGTATATACAGGGGGGGTACTGAAGCTTTCTTT; CDR3aa: CASSIYRGGTEAFF
abundance: -; d_gene: -; v_gene: TRBV7-8; j_gene: TRBJ2-7; CDR3nt: TGTGCCAGCAGCTTGCCCGAGTCGAACTCCTACGAGCAGTACTTC; CDR3aa: CASSLPESNSYEQYF
abundance: few; d_gene: TRBD2; v_gene: TRBV6-5; j_gene: TRBJ2-3; CDR3nt: TGTGCCAGCAGCCCAACTAGCGGGGGGGCAGATACGCAGTATTTT; CDR3aa: CASSPTSGGADTQYF
abundance: -; d_gene: TRBD1; v_gene: TRBV7-9; j_gene: TRBJ1-1; CDR3nt: TGTGCCAGCAGCTTCGGACAGGGAGGCACTGAAGCTTTCTTT; CDR3aa: CASSFGQGGTEAFF
abundance: -; d_gene: TRBD2; v_gene: TRBV13; j_gene: TRBJ2-7; CDR3nt: TGTGCCAGCAGCTTTACTAGCGGGGGACGTCCCGAGCAGTACTTC; CDR3aa: CASSFTSGGRPEQYF
abundance: -; d_gene: -; v_gene: TRBV4-3; j_gene: TRBJ2-2; CDR3nt: TGCGCCAGCAGCCAAGGCACAGGCGCCATCACCGGGGAGCTGTTTTTT; CDR3aa: CASSQGTGAITGELFF
abundance: -; d_gene: TRBD2; v_gene: TRBV2; j_gene: TRBJ2-3; CDR3nt: TGTGCCAGCAGTGATATAGGACTAGCGGTCACAGATACGCAGTATTTT; CDR3aa: CASSDIGLAVTDTQYF
abundance: -; d_gene: -; v_gene: TRBV9; j_gene: TRBJ1-2; CDR3nt: TGTGCCAGCAGCGTAGGGGGCGCGGATGGCTACACCTTC; CDR3aa: CASSVGGADGYTF
abundance: -; d_gene: -; v_gene: TRBV2; j_gene: TRBJ2-5; CDR3nt: TGTGCCATTTCACCCCGGGAGAACCAAGAGACCCAGTACTTC; CDR3aa: CAISPRENQETQYF
abundance: -; d_gene: TRBD1; v_gene: TRBV5-8; j_gene: TRBJ2-7; CDR3nt: TGTGCCAGCAGCTCTCCGGGACAGGGGGAGTACGAGCAGTACTTC; CDR3aa: CASSSPGQGEYEQYF